This T cell receptor (beta chain) was found in a study of molecular identifiers for immune sequencing clone quantification. This clonotype counts as medium-sized (0.01 to 0.1%). Antigen specificity is unknown. This CDR3 is 13 amino acids long. Deletions cut 4 bases from V and 10 bases from J, with 13 bases between. The germline V gene has CDR1 LNHDA and CDR2 SQIVND (reference sequence). Study-level points and caveats: Clones with over 20 RNA copies captured over 99% of effector molecules but under 1% of naive ones.

The use of previously described methods and listed TCR primers produced the bulk TCR libraries. TCRdb re-called the PCR reads through MiXCR, storing one row per CDR3 protein. The profile shows 9,500 to 10,000 distinct CDR3 sequences, less than 20% of them singletons. The clonotype comes from a human donor in good health. Some libraries in this study had Jurkat cell RNA spiked in. What was sequenced was naive CD8+ T cells from blood, with Jurkat cell RNA spiked in. Subset given: FACS-sorted CD8+CD4-CCR7+CD45RA+ naive T cells. The chain is built from TRBV19 and TRBJ1-4; D unclear. The CDR3 reads CASSNSPLAKLFF. The CDR3 DNA reads as TGTGCCAGTAGTAACTCCCCGTTGGCAAAACTGTTTTTT.